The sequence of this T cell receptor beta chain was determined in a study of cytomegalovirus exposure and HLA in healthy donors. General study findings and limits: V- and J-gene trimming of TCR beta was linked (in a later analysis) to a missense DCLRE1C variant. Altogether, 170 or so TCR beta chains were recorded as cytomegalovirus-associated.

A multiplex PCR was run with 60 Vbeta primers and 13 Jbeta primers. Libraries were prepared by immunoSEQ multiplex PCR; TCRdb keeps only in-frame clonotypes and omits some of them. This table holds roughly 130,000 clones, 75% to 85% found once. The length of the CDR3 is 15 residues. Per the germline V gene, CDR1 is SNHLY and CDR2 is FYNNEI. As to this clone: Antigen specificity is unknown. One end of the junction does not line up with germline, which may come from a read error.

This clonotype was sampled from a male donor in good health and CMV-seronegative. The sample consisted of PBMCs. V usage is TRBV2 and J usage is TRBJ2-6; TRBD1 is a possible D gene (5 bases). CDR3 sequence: CASSAQGAGANGLTF. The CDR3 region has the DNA TGTGCCAGCAGTGCTCAAGGGGCTGGGGCCAACGGCCTGACTTTC.